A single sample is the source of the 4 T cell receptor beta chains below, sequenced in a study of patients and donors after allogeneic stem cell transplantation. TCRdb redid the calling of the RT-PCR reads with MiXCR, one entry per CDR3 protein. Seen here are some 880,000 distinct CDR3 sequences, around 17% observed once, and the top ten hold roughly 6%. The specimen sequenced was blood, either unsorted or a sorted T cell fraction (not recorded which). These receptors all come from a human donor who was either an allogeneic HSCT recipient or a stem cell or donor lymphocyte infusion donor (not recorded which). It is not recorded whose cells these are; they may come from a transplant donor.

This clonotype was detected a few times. The CDR3 sequence is CASATRFYNEQFF. The CDR3 region has the DNA TGCGCCAGCGCCACAAGATTTTACAATGAGCAGTTCTTC. The chain links TRBV5-1 to TRBJ2-1; D not resolved. V gave up 7 bases and J gave up 4 bases, with 12 bases separating them. The CDR3 consists of 13 residues. Per germline, CDR1 SGHRS and CDR2 YFSETQ. Combining the CDR3 with reference TRBV5-1 and TRBJ2-1 gives the whole variable domain KAGVTQTPRYLIKTRGQQVTLSCSPISGHRSVSWYQQTPGQGLQFLFEYFSETQRNKGNFPGRFSGRQFSNSRSEMNVSTLELGDSALYLCASATRFYNEQFFGPGTRLTVL.

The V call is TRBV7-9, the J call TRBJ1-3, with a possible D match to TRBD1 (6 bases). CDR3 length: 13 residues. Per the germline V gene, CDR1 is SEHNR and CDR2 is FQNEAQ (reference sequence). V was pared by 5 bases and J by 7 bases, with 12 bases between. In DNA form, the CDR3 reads TGTGCCAGCAGCGCAGGGGAGCGGAACACCATATATTTT. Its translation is CASSAGERNTIYF.

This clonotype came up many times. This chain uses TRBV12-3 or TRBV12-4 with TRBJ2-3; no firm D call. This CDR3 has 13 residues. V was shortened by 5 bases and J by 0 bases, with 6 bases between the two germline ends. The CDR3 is CASSADSTDTQYF. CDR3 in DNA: TGTGCCAGCAGTGCAGACAGCACAGATACGCAGTATTTT.

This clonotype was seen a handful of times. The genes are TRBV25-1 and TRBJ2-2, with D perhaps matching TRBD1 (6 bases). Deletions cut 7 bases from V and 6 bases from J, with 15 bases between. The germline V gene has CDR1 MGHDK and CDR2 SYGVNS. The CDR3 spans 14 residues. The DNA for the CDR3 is TGTGCCAGCAAGGACAGTCCGAGGGCCGGGGAGCTGTTTTTT. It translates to CASKDSPRAGELFF. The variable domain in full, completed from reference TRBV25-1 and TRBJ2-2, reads EADIYQTPRYLVIGTGKKITLECSQTMGHDKMYWYQQDPGMELHLIHYSYGVNSTEKGDLSSESTVSRIRTEHFPLTLESARPSHTSQYLCASKDSPRAGELFFGEGSRLTVL.